This T cell receptor beta chain was retrieved from a study of blood T cells in healthy people across ages. Overall study: When template switching was applied, about one barcoded beta molecule was captured per two T cells.

The CDR3 is 19 residues long. Trimming stripped 0 bases from V and 3 bases from J, with 20 bases between. Germline lookup yields CDR1 SGHVS and CDR2 FNYEAQ. Roughly 10 milliliters was the volume of peripheral blood drawn from each donor. A minimum of 6 micrograms of total RNA was extracted per sample. Then a second PCR, running about 6 to 12 cycles, was carried out with a sample-barcoded 5' primer and a J-beta primer mix. TCRdb passed the 5' RACE reads through MiXCR, listing each CDR3 protein once. The sample lists 1.5 million to 2 million distinct CDR3 sequences, 34% occurring once. The rearrangement joins TRBV7-6 to TRBJ2-2, with D maybe TRBD2 (6 bases). This TCR was recovered from a woman aged 25 to 39 in good health. Input material: blood. Here the CDR3 reads CASSLAFWRDPAHTGELFF. The CDR3 nucleotides read TGTGCCAGCAGCTTAGCATTCTGGCGGGACCCGGCCCACACCGGGGAGCTGTTTTTT.